The sequence of this T cell receptor (beta chain) was determined in a study of shared clonotypes between healthy human individuals. The overall study: Used for every donor were three CD4 naive, three CD4 memory, two CD8 naive and one CD8 memory plate. Points from the study as a whole: Exclusively blood specimens were collected; tissue repertoires likely differ.

A word on this clone: No antigen is known for it.

The germline V gene encodes CDR1 LGHNA and CDR2 YNFKEQ. V was clipped by 5 bases and J by 6 bases, with 14 bases between them. The CDR3 length is 14 residues. Clones were read by immunoSEQ multiplex PCR, and TCRdb kept only the in-frame ones, dropping some. This sample has over 850,000 clones, with around 78% found just once. The origin of this receptor is a man aged 18 to 30 in good health. Some clones in this sample may be carry-over from other donors' samples. The chain couples TRBV4-2 to TRBJ1-5; no clear D. The sequencing input was memory CD4+ T cells from PBMCs. Noted subset: CD45RA-negative fraction. The CDR3 DNA sequence: TGTGCCAGCAGCTTAGCTACGTGGGGTCAGCCCCAGCATTTT. Translated, it gives CASSLATWGQPQHF.